This TCR beta chain was sequenced during a study of T-cell memory formation after mild COVID-19. TCRdb redid the calling of the 5' RACE reads with MiXCR, one entry per CDR3 protein. Found here are 400,000 to 500,000 distinct CDR3 sequences, more than 20% of them singletons; the top ten hold 7% to 9.5%. The germline CDR1 and CDR2 sequences are MGHRA and YSYEKL. The CDR3 spans 14 residues. V gave up 4 bases and J gave up 5 bases; unmatched junction bases: 7. The receptor comes from an adult woman who had mild COVID-19 (a few samples of this study predate the infection). Cell type and time point are not known. The chain is built from TRBV4-1 and TRBJ1-1, with TRBD1 matching 7 bases. Specimen: PBMCs or a T cell subset sorted from them (not recorded which). The DNA of the CDR3 is TGCGCCAGCAGCCTCATAACAGGGGAAACTGAAGCTTTCTTT. Translation gives CASSLITGETEAFF.